This TCR beta chain originates from a study of cytomegalovirus exposure and HLA in healthy donors. Sequenced by immunoSEQ multiplex PCR; TCRdb stores in-frame clones only, minus some. Of a few hundred thousand clones in the sample, 75% to 95% were seen once. This clone was detected only a few times. What it binds is unknown. Study outcomes and limitations: It was reported that the classifier diagnosed cytomegalovirus status with high specificity and sensitivity in both the original and validation cohorts.

The CDR3 sequence is 12 residues long. V was shortened by 2 bases and J by 10 bases, with 6 bases between the two germline ends. Germline values: CDR1 MDHEN, CDR2 SYDVKM. Specimen: PBMCs. The chain is built from TRBV28 and TRBJ1-6; D unclear. The sequence was obtained from a woman aged 18-29 years in good health and CMV-seronegative. DNA of the CDR3: TGTGCCAGCAGTTTAGAGGTGTCACCCCTCCACTTT. It is translated as CASSLEVSPLHF.